Listed below are T cell receptor beta chains from one sample, sequenced in a study of PD-1 blockade in mismatch repair-deficient tumors. Repertoires were generated with immunoSEQ multiplex PCR, while TCRdb's copy carries only in-frame clones and drops some. The top ten hold about 13% of the sample, which has 100,000 to 150,000 clones, 86% seen once. The sequencing used peripheral blood, collected 44 weeks after starting pembrolizumab. The source of these receptors is an adult with mismatch repair-deficient cancer. The CDR3 runs from the conserved cysteine through the conserved F or W. The D gene is left open where the match is weak. Rows may omit the clone size; those that give it use once, few, many or a size class.

cdr3_nt: TGTGCCAGCAACCCCCAACAGGGACCATACAATGAGCAGTTCTTC
cdr3_aa: CASNPQQGPYNEQFF
v_call: TRBV11-3
clone_size: .
j_call: TRBJ2-1
d_call: .

cdr3_nt: TGCAGCGTTGGCGTAGCGGGATACGAGCAGTACTTC
cdr3_aa: CSVGVAGYEQYF
v_call: TRBV29-1
clone_size: .
j_call: TRBJ2-7
d_call: TRBD2

cdr3_nt: TGTGCCAGCAGTTACTCGGCCAGGGGTTACTATGGCTACACCTTC
cdr3_aa: CASSYSARGYYGYTF
v_call: TRBV6-5
clone_size: .
j_call: TRBJ1-2
d_call: .

cdr3_nt: TGTGCCAGCAGCCCGACAGCTAACTATGGCTACACCTTC
cdr3_aa: CASSPTANYGYTF
v_call: TRBV5-4
clone_size: .
j_call: TRBJ1-2
d_call: .

cdr3_nt: TGTGCCAGCAGTGACGACACCGGGGAGCTGTTTTTT
cdr3_aa: CASSDDTGELFF
v_call: TRBV2
clone_size: .
j_call: TRBJ2-2
d_call: .

cdr3_nt: TGTGCCAGCAGTGTGGGACAATCCTACGAGCAGTACTTC
cdr3_aa: CASSVGQSYEQYF
v_call: TRBV27
clone_size: .
j_call: TRBJ2-7
d_call: .

cdr3_nt: TGTGCCAGCAGTTACTCCACGACAGACAGTTGGACCCAGTACTTC
cdr3_aa: CASSYSTTDSWTQYF
v_call: TRBV6-5
clone_size: .
j_call: TRBJ2-5
d_call: .

cdr3_nt: TGTGCCAGCAGCTTGGATCTGGAGACCCAGTACTTC
cdr3_aa: CASSLDLETQYF
v_call: TRBV5-4
clone_size: .
j_call: TRBJ2-5
d_call: .

cdr3_nt: TGTGCCAGCAGTGGCTACCGGAGGGTGGTTCTTCAGTCCTACGAGCAGTACTTC
cdr3_aa: CASSGYRRVVLQSYEQYF
v_call: TRBV6-1
clone_size: .
j_call: TRBJ2-7
d_call: .

cdr3_nt: TGTGCCTGGAGCTTGGTGGGGGGGCGCACAGATACGCAGTATTTT
cdr3_aa: CAWSLVGGRTDTQYF
v_call: TRBV30
clone_size: once
j_call: TRBJ2-3
d_call: .

cdr3_nt: TGTGCCAGTAGTACGGGACAGTTCTCCTACAATGAGCAGTTCTTC
cdr3_aa: CASSTGQFSYNEQFF
v_call: TRBV19
clone_size: few
j_call: TRBJ2-1
d_call: TRBD1

cdr3_nt: TGTGCTAGTGGAAGTTTCCGGGACAGGGGGCGCAGCATCCCCTACGAGCAGTACTTC
cdr3_aa: CASGSFRDRGRSIPYEQYF
v_call: TRBV12-5
clone_size: once
j_call: TRBJ2-7
d_call: TRBD1

cdr3_nt: TGTGCCAGCAGCTTGGGTCTAGCCCCTGATTACACCGGGGAGCTGTTTTTT
cdr3_aa: CASSLGLAPDYTGELFF
v_call: TRBV5-8
clone_size: once
j_call: TRBJ2-2
d_call: .

cdr3_nt: TGTGCCAGCAGCTTAGTGGTTACAGGGCTCGAAAAACTGTTTTTT
cdr3_aa: CASSLVVTGLEKLFF
v_call: TRBV7-9
clone_size: .
j_call: TRBJ1-4
d_call: .

cdr3_nt: TGCGCCAGCAGCTTGGCCCAGTTCTACGAGCAGTACTTC
cdr3_aa: CASSLAQFYEQYF
v_call: TRBV5-1
clone_size: .
j_call: TRBJ2-7
d_call: .

cdr3_nt: TGCGCCAGCAGCCAAGAGGTATACTCAGGGGGTTTAAAGAATGAGCAGTTCTTC
cdr3_aa: CASSQEVYSGGLKNEQFF
v_call: TRBV4-3
clone_size: .
j_call: TRBJ2-1
d_call: TRBD1

cdr3_nt: TGTGCCAGCAGCTCTGCGTTAACCGGGGAGCTGTTTTTT
cdr3_aa: CASSSALTGELFF
v_call: TRBV7-9
clone_size: .
j_call: TRBJ2-2
d_call: .

cdr3_nt: TGCGCCAGCTGTCCCCGGCTAGCTCCTAACAATGAGCAGTTCTTC
cdr3_aa: CASCPRLAPNNEQFF
v_call: TRBV5-1
clone_size: .
j_call: TRBJ2-1
d_call: .

cdr3_nt: TGTGCCATCAGTGAGCTGTGGACTAGCGGGAGCCCGAGCTACGAGCAGTACTTC
cdr3_aa: CAISELWTSGSPSYEQYF
v_call: TRBV10-3
clone_size: .
j_call: TRBJ2-7
d_call: TRBD2

cdr3_nt: TGCAGCGGTGGACAGGTGAGCGAGCAGTACTTC
cdr3_aa: CSGGQVSEQYF
v_call: TRBV29-1
clone_size: .
j_call: TRBJ2-7
d_call: TRBD1

cdr3_nt: TGCAGCGTTGAAGATCTTCGCCCGGCAGATACGCAGTATTTT
cdr3_aa: CSVEDLRPADTQYF
v_call: TRBV29-1
clone_size: .
j_call: TRBJ2-3
d_call: .

cdr3_nt: TGCGCCAGCAGTCAACCCGGTAGCGGGGTCATCTACGAGCAGTACTTC
cdr3_aa: CASSQPGSGVIYEQYF
v_call: TRBV23-1
clone_size: .
j_call: TRBJ2-7
d_call: TRBD2

cdr3_nt: TGCGCCAGCAGCCCGAACAATCTTCTGGACTACACCTTC
cdr3_aa: CASSPNNLLDYTF
v_call: TRBV4-1
clone_size: .
j_call: TRBJ1-2
d_call: .